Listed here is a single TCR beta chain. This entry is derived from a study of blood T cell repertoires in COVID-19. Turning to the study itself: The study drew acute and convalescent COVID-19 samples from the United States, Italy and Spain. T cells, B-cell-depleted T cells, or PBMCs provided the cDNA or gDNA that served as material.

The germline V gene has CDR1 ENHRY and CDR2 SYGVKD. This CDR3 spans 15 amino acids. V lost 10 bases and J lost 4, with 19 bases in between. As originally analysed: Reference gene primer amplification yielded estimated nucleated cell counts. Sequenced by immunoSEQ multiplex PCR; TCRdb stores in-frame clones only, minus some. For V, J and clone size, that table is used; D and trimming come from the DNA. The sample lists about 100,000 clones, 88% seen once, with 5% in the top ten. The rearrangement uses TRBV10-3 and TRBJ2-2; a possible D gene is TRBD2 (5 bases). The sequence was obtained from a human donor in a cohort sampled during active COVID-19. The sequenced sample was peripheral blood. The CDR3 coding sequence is TGTGCCACCCGAATTAATGTCGGGATCACCGGGGAGCTGTTTTTT. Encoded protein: CATRINVGITGELFF.